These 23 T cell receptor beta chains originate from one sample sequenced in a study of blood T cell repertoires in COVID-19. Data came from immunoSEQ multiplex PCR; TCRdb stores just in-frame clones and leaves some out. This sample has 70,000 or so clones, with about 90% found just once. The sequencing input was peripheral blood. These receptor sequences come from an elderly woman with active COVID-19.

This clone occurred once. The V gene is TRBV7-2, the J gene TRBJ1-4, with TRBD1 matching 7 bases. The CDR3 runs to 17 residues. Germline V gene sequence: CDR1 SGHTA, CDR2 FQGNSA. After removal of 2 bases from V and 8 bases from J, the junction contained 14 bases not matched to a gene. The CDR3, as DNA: TGTGCCAGCAGCTTATTGGACAGGATCTGGTCGAACGAAAAACTGTTTTTT. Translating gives CASSLLDRIWSNEKLFF.

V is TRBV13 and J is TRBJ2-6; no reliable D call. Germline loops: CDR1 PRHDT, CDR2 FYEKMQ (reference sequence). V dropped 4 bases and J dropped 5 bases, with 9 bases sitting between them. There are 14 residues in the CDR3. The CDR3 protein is CASSSDTWANVLTF. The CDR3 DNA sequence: TGTGCCAGCAGCTCAGACACGTGGGCCAACGTCCTGACTTTC.

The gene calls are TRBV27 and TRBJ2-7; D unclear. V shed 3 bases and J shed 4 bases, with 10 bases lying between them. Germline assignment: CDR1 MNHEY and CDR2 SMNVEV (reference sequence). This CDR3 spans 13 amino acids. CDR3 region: CASSFQDTYEQYF. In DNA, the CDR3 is TGTGCCAGCAGTTTTCAAGACACGTACGAGCAGTACTTC.

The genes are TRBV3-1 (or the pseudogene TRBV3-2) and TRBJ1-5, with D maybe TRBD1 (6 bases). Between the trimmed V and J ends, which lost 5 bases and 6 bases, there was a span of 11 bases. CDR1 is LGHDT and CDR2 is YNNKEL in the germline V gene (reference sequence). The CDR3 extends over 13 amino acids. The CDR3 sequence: CASSVGGGQPQHF. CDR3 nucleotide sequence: TGTGCCAGCAGCGTAGGGGGGGGTCAGCCCCAGCATTTT.

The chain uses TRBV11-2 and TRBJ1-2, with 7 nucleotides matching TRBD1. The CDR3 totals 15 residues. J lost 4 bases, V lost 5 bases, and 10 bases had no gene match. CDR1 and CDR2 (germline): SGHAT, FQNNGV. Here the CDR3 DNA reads TGTGCCAGCAGCGTTACGGCGGGACAGTTCTATGGCTACACCTTC. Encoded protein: CASSVTAGQFYGYTF.

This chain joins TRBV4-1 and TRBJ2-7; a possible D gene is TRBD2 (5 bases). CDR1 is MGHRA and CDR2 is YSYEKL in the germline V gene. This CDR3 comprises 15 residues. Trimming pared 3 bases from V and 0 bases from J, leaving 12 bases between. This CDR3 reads CASSQDRRDSYEQYF. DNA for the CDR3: TGCGCCAGCAGCCAGGACCGACGGGACTCCTACGAGCAGTACTTC.

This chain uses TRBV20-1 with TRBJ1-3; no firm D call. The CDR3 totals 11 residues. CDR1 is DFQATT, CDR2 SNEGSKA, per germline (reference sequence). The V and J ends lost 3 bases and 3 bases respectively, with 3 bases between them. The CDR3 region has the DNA TGCAGTGCTAGTTATGGAAACACCATATATTTT. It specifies CSASYGNTIYF.

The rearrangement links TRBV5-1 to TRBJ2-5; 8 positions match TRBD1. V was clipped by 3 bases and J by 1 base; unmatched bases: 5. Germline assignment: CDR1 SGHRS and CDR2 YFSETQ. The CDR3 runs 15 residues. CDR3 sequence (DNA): TGCGCCAGCAGCTCTACAGGGGGTATCCAAGAGACCCAGTACTTC. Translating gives CASSSTGGIQETQYF.

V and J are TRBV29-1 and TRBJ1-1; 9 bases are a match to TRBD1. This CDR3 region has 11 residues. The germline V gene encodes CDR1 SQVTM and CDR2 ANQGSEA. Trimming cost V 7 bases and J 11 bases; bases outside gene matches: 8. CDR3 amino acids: CSETTQGAAFF. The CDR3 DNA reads TGCAGCGAAACCACACAGGGGGCCGCTTTCTTT. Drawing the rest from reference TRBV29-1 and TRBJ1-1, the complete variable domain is SAVISQKPSRDICQRGTSLTIQCQVDSQVTMMFWYRQQPGQSLTLIATANQGSEATYESGFVIDKFPISRPNLTFSTLTVSNMSPEDSSIYLCSETTQGAAFFGQGTRLTVV.

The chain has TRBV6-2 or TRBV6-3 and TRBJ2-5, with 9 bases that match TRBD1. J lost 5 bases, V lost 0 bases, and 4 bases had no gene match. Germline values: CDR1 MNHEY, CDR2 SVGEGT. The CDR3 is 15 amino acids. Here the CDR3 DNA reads TGTGCCAGCAGTTACTCCCTAGACAGGGGGGAGACCCAGTACTTC. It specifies CASSYSLDRGETQYF.

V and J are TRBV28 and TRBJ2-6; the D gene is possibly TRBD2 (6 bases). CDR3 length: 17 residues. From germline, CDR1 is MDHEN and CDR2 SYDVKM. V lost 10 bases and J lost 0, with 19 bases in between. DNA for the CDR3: TGTGCCATAGCGAAACTGGGACTCCGCTCTGGGGCCAACGTCCTGACTTTC. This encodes CAIAKLGLRSGANVLTF.

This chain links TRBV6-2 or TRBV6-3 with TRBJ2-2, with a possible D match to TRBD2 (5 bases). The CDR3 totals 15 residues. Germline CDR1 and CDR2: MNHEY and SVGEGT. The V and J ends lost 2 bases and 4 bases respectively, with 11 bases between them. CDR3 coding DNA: TGTGCCAGCAGTTACGCGCGGGTGAGCACCGGGGAGCTGTTTTTT. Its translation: CASSYARVSTGELFF.

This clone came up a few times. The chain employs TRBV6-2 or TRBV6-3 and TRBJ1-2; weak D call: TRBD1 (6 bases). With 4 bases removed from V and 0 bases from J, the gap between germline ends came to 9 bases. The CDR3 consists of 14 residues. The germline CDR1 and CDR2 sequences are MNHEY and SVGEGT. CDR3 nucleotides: TGTGCCAGCAGTTCCGGGACATCTAACTATGGCTACACCTTC. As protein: CASSSGTSNYGYTF.

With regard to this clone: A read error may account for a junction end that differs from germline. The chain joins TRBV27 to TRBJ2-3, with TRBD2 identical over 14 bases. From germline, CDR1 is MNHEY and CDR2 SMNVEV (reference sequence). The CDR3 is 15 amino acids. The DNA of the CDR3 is TGTGCCAGCAGTTTCGAGGGACTAGCGGGAGCCGTTTCGGATTTT. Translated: CASSFEGLAGAVSDF.

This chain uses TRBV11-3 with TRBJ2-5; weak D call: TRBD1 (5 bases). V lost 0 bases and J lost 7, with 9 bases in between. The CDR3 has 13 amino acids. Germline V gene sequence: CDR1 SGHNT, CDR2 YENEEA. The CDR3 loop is CASSLEGVGTQYF. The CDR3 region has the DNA TGTGCCAGCAGCTTAGAAGGGGTGGGGACCCAGTACTTC.

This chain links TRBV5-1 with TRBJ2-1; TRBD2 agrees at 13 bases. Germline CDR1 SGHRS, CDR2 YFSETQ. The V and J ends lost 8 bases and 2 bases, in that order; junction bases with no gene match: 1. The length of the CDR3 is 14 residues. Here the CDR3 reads CARGLAGPYNEQFF. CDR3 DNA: TGCGCCAGGGGACTAGCGGGACCCTACAATGAGCAGTTCTTC.

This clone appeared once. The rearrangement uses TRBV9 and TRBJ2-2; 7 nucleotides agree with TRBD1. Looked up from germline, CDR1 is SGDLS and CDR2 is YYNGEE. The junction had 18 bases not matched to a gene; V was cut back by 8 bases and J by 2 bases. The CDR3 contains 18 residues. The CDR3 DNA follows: TGTGCCAGGGCCCGTATTAGGGGGCTAGGTTTCAACACCGGGGAGCTGTTTTTT. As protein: CARARIRGLGFNTGELFF.

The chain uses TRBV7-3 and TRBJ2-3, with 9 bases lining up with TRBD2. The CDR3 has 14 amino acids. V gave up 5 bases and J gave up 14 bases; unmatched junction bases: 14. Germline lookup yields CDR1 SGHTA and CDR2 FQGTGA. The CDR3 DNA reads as TGTGCCAGCAGCCCGACCCCAAATAGCGGGAGATGGTATTTT. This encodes CASSPTPNSGRWYF.

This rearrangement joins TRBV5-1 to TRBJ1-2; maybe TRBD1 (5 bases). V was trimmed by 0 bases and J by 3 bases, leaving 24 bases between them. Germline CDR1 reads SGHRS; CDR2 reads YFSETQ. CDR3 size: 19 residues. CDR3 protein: CASSLVAGLGGLGDYGYTF. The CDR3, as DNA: TGCGCCAGCAGCTTGGTTGCGGGCCTGGGGGGACTAGGCGACTATGGCTACACCTTC. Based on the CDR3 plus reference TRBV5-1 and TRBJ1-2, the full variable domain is KAGVTQTPRYLIKTRGQQVTLSCSPISGHRSVSWYQQTPGQGLQFLFEYFSETQRNKGNFPGRFSGRQFSNSRSEMNVSTLELGDSALYLCASSLVAGLGGLGDYGYTFGSGTRLTVV.

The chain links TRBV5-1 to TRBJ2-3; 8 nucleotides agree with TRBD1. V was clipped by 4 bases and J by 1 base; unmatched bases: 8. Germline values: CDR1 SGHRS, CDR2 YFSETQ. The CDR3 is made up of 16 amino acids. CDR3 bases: TGCGCCAGCAGCCCGAGTACAGGGGGAGGCACAGATACGCAGTATTTT. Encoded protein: CASSPSTGGGTDTQYF.

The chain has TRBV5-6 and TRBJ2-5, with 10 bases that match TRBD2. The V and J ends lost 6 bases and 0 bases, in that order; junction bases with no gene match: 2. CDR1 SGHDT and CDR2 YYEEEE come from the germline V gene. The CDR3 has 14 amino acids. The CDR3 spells CASKAGGNQETQYF. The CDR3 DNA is TGTGCCAGCAAAGCGGGAGGGAACCAAGAGACCCAGTACTTC.

CDR3 sequence: CATSDFDRGTYNEQFF. CDR3 in DNA: TGTGCCACCAGTGATTTTGACAGGGGAACCTACAATGAGCAGTTCTTC. This chain links TRBV24-1 with TRBJ2-1, with 8 bases that match TRBD1. CDR3 size: 16 residues. Germline lookup yields CDR1 KGHDR and CDR2 SFDVKD. With 1 base clipped from V and 2 bases from J, the junction kept 3 bases outside the gene matches.

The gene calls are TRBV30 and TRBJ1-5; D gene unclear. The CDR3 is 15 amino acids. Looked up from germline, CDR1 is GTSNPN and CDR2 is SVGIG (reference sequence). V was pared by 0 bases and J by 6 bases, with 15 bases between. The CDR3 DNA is TGTGCCTGGAGTGTTGGTGACGGGAGGATTCAGCCCCAGCATTTT. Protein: CAWSVGDGRIQPQHF.